The TCR beta chain under discussion was sequenced for a study of technical replicates of blood from a few donors. This clone has just one count. Germline assignment: CDR1 SGHRS and CDR2 YFSETQ. V lost 0 bases, J lost 8 bases, and 11 bases lay in between. CDR3 length equals 13 residues. Generated by immunoSEQ multiplex PCR, the TCRdb table keeps only in-frame clones and is missing some. Of approximately 76,000 clones listed, just over 85% are singletons. The chain combines TRBV5-1 with TRBJ1-2, with a tentative D call TRBD1 (5 bases). This receptor was identified in a human donor in good health. Some clones in this sample may be carry-over from other donors' samples. Material: PBMCs. DNA for the CDR3: TGCGCCAGCAGCTTGGACACCTCAGGGGGCTACACCTTC. Its protein product is CASSLDTSGGYTF. The full variable domain, with the rest looked up from reference TRBV5-1 and TRBJ1-2, is KAGVTQTPRYLIKTRGQQVTLSCSPISGHRSVSWYQQTPGQGLQFLFEYFSETQRNKGNFPGRFSGRQFSNSRSEMNVSTLELGDSALYLCASSLDTSGGYTFGSGTRLTVV.